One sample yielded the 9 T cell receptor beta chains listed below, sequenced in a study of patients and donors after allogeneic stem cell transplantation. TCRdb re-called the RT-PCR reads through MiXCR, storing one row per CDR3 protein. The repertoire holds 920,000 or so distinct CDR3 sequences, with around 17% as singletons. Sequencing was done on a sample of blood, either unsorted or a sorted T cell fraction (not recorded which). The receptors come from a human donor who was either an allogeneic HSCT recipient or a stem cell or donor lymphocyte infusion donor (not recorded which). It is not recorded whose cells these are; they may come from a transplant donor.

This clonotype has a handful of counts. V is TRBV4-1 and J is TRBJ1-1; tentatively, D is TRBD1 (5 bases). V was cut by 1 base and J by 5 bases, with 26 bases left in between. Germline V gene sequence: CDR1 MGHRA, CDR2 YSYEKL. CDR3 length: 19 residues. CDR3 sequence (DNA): TGCGCCAGCAGCCAAGCCCGATTATCTACTCCGGGACGGAGGACTGAAGCTTTCTTT. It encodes CASSQARLSTPGRRTEAFF.

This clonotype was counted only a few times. The CDR3 DNA reads as TGTGCCAGCAGCTACCCCCGACAGGGAATGACTGAAGCTTTCTTT. Translating gives CASSYPRQGMTEAFF. The V gene is TRBV7-9, the J gene TRBJ1-1; TRBD1 agrees at 7 bases. CDR3 length: 15 residues. V trimming: 4 bases; J trimming: 5 bases; junction bases outside the gene matches: 10. The germline V gene has CDR1 SEHNR and CDR2 FQNEAQ (reference sequence).

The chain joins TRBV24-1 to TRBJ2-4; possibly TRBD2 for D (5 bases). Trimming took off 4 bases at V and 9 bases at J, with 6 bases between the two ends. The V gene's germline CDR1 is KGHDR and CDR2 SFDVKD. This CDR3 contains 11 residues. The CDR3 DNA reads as TGTGCCACCAGTGACGCGGGCATTCAGTACTTC. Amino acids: CATSDAGIQYF.

The DNA for the CDR3 is TGCAGTGCTAGATTTGACAGGCAGAACACCGGGGAGCTGTTTTTT. It translates to CSARFDRQNTGELFF. This sequence joins TRBV20-1 and TRBJ2-2; a weak D match, TRBD1 (6 bases). The V end was cut by 2 bases, the J end by 1 base, with 11 bases between. The CDR3 extends over 15 amino acids. Germline V CDR1 and CDR2: DFQATT, SNEGSKA (reference sequence).

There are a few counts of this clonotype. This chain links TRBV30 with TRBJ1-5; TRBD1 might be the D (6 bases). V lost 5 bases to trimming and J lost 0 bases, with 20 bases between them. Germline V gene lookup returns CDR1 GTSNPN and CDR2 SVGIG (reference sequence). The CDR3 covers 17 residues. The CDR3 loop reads CAWAHRVGAYSNQPQHF. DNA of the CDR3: TGTGCCTGGGCACACAGGGTTGGGGCCTATAGCAATCAGCCCCAGCATTTT.

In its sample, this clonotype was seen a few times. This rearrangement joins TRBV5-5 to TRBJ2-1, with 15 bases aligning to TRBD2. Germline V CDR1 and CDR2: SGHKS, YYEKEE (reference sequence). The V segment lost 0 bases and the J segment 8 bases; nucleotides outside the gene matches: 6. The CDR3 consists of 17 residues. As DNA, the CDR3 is TGTGCCAGCAGCTTGGCCACGGGACTAGCGGGAGGACATGAGCAGTTCTTC. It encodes CASSLATGLAGGHEQFF.

CDR3 nucleotide sequence: TGCGCCAGCAGCCAAAGGGCAGGGGGCTTAACTAATGAAAAACTGTTTTTT. This gives the protein CASSQRAGGLTNEKLFF. V and J are TRBV4-3 and TRBJ1-4; 8 bases line up with TRBD1. The CDR3 contains 17 residues. Germline CDR1 is LGHNA and CDR2 is YSLEER. V gave up 2 bases and J gave up 1 base; unmatched junction bases: 6.

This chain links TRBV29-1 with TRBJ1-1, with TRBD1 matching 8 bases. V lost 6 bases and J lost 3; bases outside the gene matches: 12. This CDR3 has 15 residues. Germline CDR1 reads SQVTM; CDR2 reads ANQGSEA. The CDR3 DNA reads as TGCAGCGTCCAGGGGCGTCAGGGGGCGCACACTGAAGCTTTCTTT. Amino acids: CSVQGRQGAHTEAFF.

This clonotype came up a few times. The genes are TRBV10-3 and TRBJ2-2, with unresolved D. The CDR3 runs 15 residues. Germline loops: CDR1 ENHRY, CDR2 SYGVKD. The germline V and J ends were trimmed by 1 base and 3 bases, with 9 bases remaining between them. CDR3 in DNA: TGTGCCATCAGTGAGTGGTCTAGAGACACCGGGGAGCTGTTTTTT. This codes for CAISEWSRDTGELFF.